This T cell receptor beta chain was sequenced in a study of sequential checkpoint blockade in melanoma. The treatment is: randomized to nivolumab then ipilimumab (arm A) or the reverse (arm B). V lost 4 bases to trimming and J lost 7 bases; unmatched junction nucleotides: 15. This CDR3 has 17 residues. CDR1 is MGHRA, CDR2 YSYEKL, per germline. Here immunoSEQ multiplex PCR was the method, and the copy in TCRdb shows in-frame clones only, minus some. Of 17,000 or so clones listed, 65% to 75% are singletons. The clonotype comes from a human donor with melanoma. This chain links TRBV4-1 with TRBJ2-3; TRBD2 aligns across 9 bases. The sample was CD8+ T cells sorted from blood (inferred from file names), taken from a patient given nivolumab and ipilimumab in sequence. CDR3 residues: CASSPNQGGGAAYTQYF. CDR3 DNA: TGCGCCAGCAGCCCCAACCAGGGCGGGGGGGCCGCTTATACGCAGTATTTT.